Each of the 15 T cell receptor beta chains below was sequenced from the same sample in a study of blood T cell repertoires in COVID-19. TCRdb keeps only in-frame clones here, not all; method: immunoSEQ multiplex PCR. The sample carries approximately 49,000 clones, 84% recorded once. Sequences were obtained from peripheral blood. Receptor source: a man aged 45-65 years with acute or convalescent COVID-19.

The J gene is TRBJ1-1, the V gene TRBV27; possibly TRBD1 for D (5 bases). This CDR3 has 17 amino acids. The V gene's germline CDR1 is MNHEY and CDR2 SMNVEV (reference sequence). V lost 2 bases and J lost 0, with 16 bases in between. CDR3 in DNA: TGTGCCAGCAGTTTAGTTGGACATAAGCTTATGAACACTGAAGCTTTCTTT. Protein: CASSLVGHKLMNTEAFF.

The chain employs TRBV11-2 and TRBJ2-1, with D possibly being TRBD2 (5 bases). The V end was cut by 5 bases, the J end by 7 bases, with 24 bases between. The CDR3 length is 17 residues. Germline CDR1 is SGHAT and CDR2 is FQNNGV. The DNA of the CDR3 is TGTGCCAGCAGCCTCCGGGGAGCGACTATTATGGGGAATGAGCAGTTCTTC. Translating it yields CASSLRGATIMGNEQFF.

Within the sample, this clone is medium-sized. This rearrangement joins TRBV19 to TRBJ1-1, with 9 bases matching TRBD1. In germline, CDR1 is LNHDA, CDR2 SQIVND (reference sequence). The CDR3 sequence is 16 residues long. V lost 2 bases to trimming and J lost 2 bases; unmatched junction nucleotides: 6. The CDR3 reads CASSIRTGAFNTEAFF. The CDR3, as DNA: TGTGCCAGTAGTATACGGACAGGGGCGTTTAACACTGAAGCTTTCTTT.

The V gene is TRBV10-3, the J gene TRBJ2-1; 10 nucleotides match TRBD2. The CDR3 extends over 14 amino acids. J was trimmed by 4 bases and V by 11 bases; bases with no gene match: 8. CDR1 is ENHRY, CDR2 SYGVKD, per germline. This CDR3 is CAATGTSAYNEQFF. Written as DNA, the CDR3 is TGTGCCGCTACCGGGACTAGCGCATACAATGAGCAGTTCTTC.

This clone came up once. The gene calls are TRBV28 and TRBJ2-1, with 7 bases identical to TRBD1. This CDR3 is 16 amino acids long. The germline V gene encodes CDR1 MDHEN and CDR2 SYDVKM. After removal of 3 bases from V and 0 bases from J, the junction contained 5 bases not matched to a gene. CDR3 loop: CASSLGWDSSYNEQFF. CDR3 DNA: TGTGCCAGCAGTTTGGGTTGGGACAGCTCCTACAATGAGCAGTTCTTC.

The V call is TRBV6-5, the J call TRBJ1-4; 7 bases line up with TRBD1. This CDR3 region has 15 residues. Germline CDR1 MNHEY, CDR2 SVGAGI. Germline trimming cut 6 bases from V and 3 bases from J; bases unmatched to any gene: 7. The CDR3 DNA is TGTGCCAGCAGACGACAGGGACCTCCTAATGAAAAACTGTTTTTT. Amino acid sequence: CASRRQGPPNEKLFF.

This clone was counted between two and nine times. This chain connects TRBV12-3 or TRBV12-4 to TRBJ2-5, with D possibly being TRBD2 (6 bases). There are 13 residues in the CDR3. The V end was cut by 5 bases, the J end by 5 bases, with 12 bases between. The CDR3 region is CASSQGGRETQYF. The CDR3 nucleotides read TGTGCCAGCAGTCAGGGAGGCAGGGAGACCCAGTACTTC.

This chain joins TRBV11-2 and TRBJ2-3, with D possibly matching TRBD1 (6 bases). The V end was cut by 4 bases, the J end by 2 bases, with 13 bases between. CDR1 and CDR2 from the germline V gene are SGHAT and FQNNGV. The CDR3 sequence is 15 residues long. The CDR3 protein is CASSSRQDPTDTQYF. DNA of the CDR3: TGTGCCAGCAGCTCCCGACAGGATCCCACAGATACGCAGTATTTT.

The V gene is TRBV29-1, the J gene TRBJ2-5, with D possibly TRBD1 on 6 matching bases. V lost 6 bases and J lost 5, with 19 bases in between. Germline CDR1 and CDR2: SQVTM and ANQGSEA. The CDR3 has 14 residues. The CDR3 DNA reads as TGCAGCGTAGGACGGGGCCACAGGGAGGAGACCCAGTACTTC. Encoded protein: CSVGRGHREETQYF.

The chain uses TRBV6-5 and TRBJ2-5; tentatively, D is TRBD1 (5 bases). This CDR3 is built from 11 residues. Looked up from germline, CDR1 is MNHEY and CDR2 is SVGAGI. V was cut by 6 bases and J by 5 bases, with 7 bases left in between. Written as DNA, the CDR3 is TGTGCCAGCAGCCACAGGGAGACCCAGTACTTC. Protein product: CASSHRETQYF.

The genes are TRBV6-2 or TRBV6-3 and TRBJ2-1; D is ambiguous. CDR3 length: 14 amino acids. Per germline, CDR1 MNHEY and CDR2 SVGEGT. Trimming shortened V by 3 bases and J by 3 bases, and 9 bases separated the two germline ends. The CDR3 sequence: CASSYDPIYNEQFF. CDR3 DNA: TGTGCCAGCAGTTATGATCCTATCTACAATGAGCAGTTCTTC.

V gene TRBV27 combines with J gene TRBJ1-5; tentatively, D is TRBD1 (5 bases). Trimming cost V 6 bases and J 4 bases, with 13 bases left between them. Germline assignment: CDR1 MNHEY and CDR2 SMNVEV (reference sequence). This CDR3 region has 14 residues. CDR3 sequence: CASRGGTVNQPQHF. The DNA for the CDR3 is TGTGCCAGCAGGGGAGGGACGGTTAATCAGCCCCAGCATTTT.

The J gene is TRBJ2-3, the V gene TRBV29-1; no clear D gene. Germline assignment: CDR1 SQVTM and CDR2 ANQGSEA. Trimming took off 2 bases at V and 5 bases at J, with 5 bases between the two ends. The CDR3 extends over 11 amino acids. This CDR3 reads CSVEPGDTQYF. CDR3 DNA sequence: TGCAGCGTTGAACCGGGAGATACGCAGTATTTT.

The rearrangement links TRBV7-2 to TRBJ1-6, with D unclear. This CDR3 is built from 15 residues. V gave up 4 bases and J gave up 12 bases, with 19 bases separating them. Per germline, CDR1 SGHTA and CDR2 FQGNSA. DNA for the CDR3: TGTGCCAGCAGCTCTCCCGGGAGCCGATTGTTACCCCTCCACTTT. Amino acid sequence: CASSSPGSRLLPLHF.

The rearrangement uses TRBV7-2 and TRBJ2-2; 11 bases align to TRBD2. The CDR3 runs 17 residues. Per the germline V gene, CDR1 is SGHTA and CDR2 is FQGNSA. Trimming took 3 bases from V and 1 from J; bases not matched to a gene: 4. The CDR3 nucleotides are TGTGCCAGCAGCTTGGGGGGACTAGCGGTGAACACCGGGGAGCTGTTTTTT. As protein: CASSLGGLAVNTGELFF.